Below are 12 T cell receptor beta chains sequenced from a single sample in a study of tumor-infiltrating lymphocytes in oesophageal squamous cell carcinoma. MiXCR, applied by TCRdb to the PCR reads, yields one record per CDR3 protein. The repertoire holds fewer than 20,000 distinct CDR3 sequences, with under 45% as singletons. Source material: esophageal tumor tissue. The receptor set was obtained from a male donor with esophageal squamous cell carcinoma.

The chain joins TRBV12-3 or TRBV12-4 to TRBJ1-3; tentatively, D is TRBD1 (5 bases). Deletions cut 6 bases from V and 4 bases from J, with 16 bases between. The CDR3 is made up of 15 amino acids. The CDR3 loop is CASSGLGGSGNTIYF. CDR3 nucleotide sequence: TGTGCCAGCAGCGGACTGGGGGGATCCGGAAACACCATATATTTT.

The CDR3 sequence is CASSFLTGTVGAWRETQYF. DNA for the CDR3: TGTGCCAGCAGCTTTCTTACGGGTACAGTGGGGGCGTGGAGGGAGACCCAGTACTTC. V is TRBV7-6 and J is TRBJ2-5; the D gene is possibly TRBD1 (6 bases). The V gene's germline CDR1 is SGHVS and CDR2 FNYEAQ. The CDR3 is made up of 19 amino acids. Trimming took 3 bases from V and 5 from J, leaving 28 bases between them.

Comment on this clonotype: The junction departs from germline at one end; a sequencing error may be responsible. The V and J genes are TRBV5-1 and TRBJ1-2; 9 bases align to TRBD1. This CDR3 comprises 14 residues. Germline V CDR1 and CDR2: SGHRS, YFSETQ. The chain's CDR3 is CASSPDRGGYGYNF. The CDR3 coding sequence is TGCGCCAGCAGCCCGGACAGGGGCGGCTATGGCTACAACTTC.

The chain joins TRBV6-1 to TRBJ2-1, with unresolved D. The J call may not be correct, given that the DNA end is closer to TRBJ2-7. Germline assignment: CDR1 MNHNS and CDR2 SASEGT. The CDR3 is made up of 15 amino acids. For the CDR3, the DNA is TGTGCCAGCAGTGTAGAGCGATCAAGCTCCTACGAGCAGTACTTC. Translated: CASSVERSSSYEQYF.

This clonotype was seen ten or more times. This may be a read error, as it is one base from a much larger clone. The chain's CDR3 is CASSVFSDEQYF. In nucleotides, the CDR3 is TGCGCCAGCAGTGTCTTTAGCGATGAGCAGTACTTC. The chain couples TRBV10-1 to TRBJ2-7; tentatively, D is TRBD2 (5 bases). Trimming took 4 bases from V and 7 from J, leaving 11 bases between them. This CDR3 contains 12 residues. Germline CDR1 WNHNN, CDR2 SYGVQD (reference sequence).

The chain joins TRBV7-3 to TRBJ2-3; TRBD2 aligns across 9 bases. Germline trimming cut 5 bases from V and 4 bases from J; bases unmatched to any gene: 4. The CDR3 runs to 14 residues. Germline lookup yields CDR1 SGHTA and CDR2 FQGTGA. CDR3 amino acids: CASSGSGSADTQYF. The CDR3 DNA reads TGTGCCAGCAGCGGTAGCGGGAGTGCAGATACGCAGTATTTT.

This clonotype has at least ten counts. The V gene is TRBV28, the J gene TRBJ2-5, with 7 nucleotides matching TRBD1. The ends lost 6 bases at V and 4 bases at J; junction bases unmatched: 11. This CDR3 has 15 residues. Germline V gene data show CDR1 as MDHEN and CDR2 as SYDVKM. The CDR3: CASRMTGMWRETQYF. In DNA, the CDR3 is TGTGCCAGCAGGATGACAGGGATGTGGCGAGAGACCCAGTACTTC. The full variable domain, with the rest looked up from reference TRBV28 and TRBJ2-5, is DVKVTQSSRYLVKRTGEKVFLECVQDMDHENMFWYRQDPGLGLRLIYFSYDVKMKEKGDIPEGYSVSREKKERFSLILESASTNQTSMYLCASRMTGMWRETQYFGPGTRLLVL.

Points on this clonotype: A much larger clone lies a single base off, so this may be a read error. The chain recombines TRBV5-1 with TRBJ2-1; a weak D match, TRBD1 (6 bases). The tail of the sequence fits TRBJ2-7 better, so the J call may be wrong. This CDR3 is built from 15 residues. CDR1 and CDR2 (germline): SGHRS, YFSETQ. CDR3 nucleotides: TGCGCCAGCAGCCCCGGAGATTCCCGGGACAATGAGCAGTACTTC. It translates to CASSPGDSRDNEQYF.

This clonotype was counted many times. The CDR3 ends on some other residue instead of the conserved phenylalanine or tryptophan, so this is likely a read error. No DNA is shown, since the ends of the CDR3 on it are uncertain; the CDR3 is the one TCRdb lists. The chain's CDR3 is CASSESTGHYGYTFGS. J is TRBJ2-7 and V is TRBV10-2. The germline gives CDR1 WSHSY, CDR2 SAAADI. A total of 16 residues make up the CDR3, ends included.

As regards this clonotype: Here the CDR3 omits its conserved ending phenylalanine or tryptophan, so a read error is the likely source. The DNA is omitted, as the CDR3 cannot be located on it reliably, and the CDR3 follows TCRdb's listing. V and J are TRBV6-2 or TRBV6-3 and TRBJ1-6. The CDR3 contains 16 residues when both ends are counted. Germline CDR1 is MNHEY and CDR2 is SVGEGT. The CDR3 loop is CALSTSRPYNEQFFGP.

Sample share makes this clonotype medium-sized. A much larger clone lies a single base off, so this may be a read error. The rearrangement links TRBV7-9 to TRBJ2-5, with a weak D call TRBD2 (5 bases). The CDR3 loop spans 12 amino acids. The germline V gene has CDR1 SEHNR and CDR2 FQNEAQ (reference sequence). V lost 2 bases and J 11 bases, leaving 12 bases between the germline ends. CDR3 in amino acids: CASSLPGNEQYF. In DNA form, the CDR3 reads TGTGCCAGCAGCTTACCCGGGAATGAGCAGTACTTC.

The genes are TRBV9 and TRBJ2-5; D may be TRBD2 (6 bases). The tail of the sequence fits TRBJ2-1 better, so the J call may be wrong. Looked up from germline, CDR1 is SGDLS and CDR2 is YYNGEE. The CDR3 covers 17 residues. The CDR3 nucleotides read TGTGCCAGCAGCGTAGAGGCGGCGGGAAGCTCCTACAATGAGCAGTTCTTC. This encodes CASSVEAAGSSYNEQFF.